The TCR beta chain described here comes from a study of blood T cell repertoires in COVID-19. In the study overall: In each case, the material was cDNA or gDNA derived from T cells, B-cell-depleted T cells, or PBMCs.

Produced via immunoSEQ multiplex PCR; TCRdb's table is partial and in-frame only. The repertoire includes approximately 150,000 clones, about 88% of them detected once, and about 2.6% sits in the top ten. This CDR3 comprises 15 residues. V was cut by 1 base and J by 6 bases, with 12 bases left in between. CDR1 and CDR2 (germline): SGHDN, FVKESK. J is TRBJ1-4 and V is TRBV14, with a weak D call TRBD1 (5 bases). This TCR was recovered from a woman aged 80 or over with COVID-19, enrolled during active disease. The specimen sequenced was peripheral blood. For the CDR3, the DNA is TGTGCCAGCAGCCAAGTGGGGGGTTTGGATGAAAAACTGTTTTTT. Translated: CASSQVGGLDEKLFF. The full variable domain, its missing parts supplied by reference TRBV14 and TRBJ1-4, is EAGVTQFPSHSVIEKGQTVTLRCDPISGHDNLYWYRRVMGKEIKFLLHFVKESKQDESGMPNNRFLAERTGGTYSTLKVQPAELEDSGVYFCASSQVGGLDEKLFFGSGTQLSVL.